This section outlines one TCR beta chain sequence together with its context. The antigen remains unidentified. This sample is part of a study of T cells in Graves' hyperthyroidism and ophthalmopathy. Findings and limits, study-wide: A 13 V-J model separated ophthalmopathy from stable hyperthyroidism. Most clonotypes expanded in thyroid above 0.001 were likewise present in blood.

Amplified regions were TCR beta CDR3 sequences from RNA transcripts. The HTBI set primed first-round TCR CDR3 RT-PCR. TCRdb ran MiXCR on the multiplex PCR reads and lists one entry per CDR3 protein. The table has around 520,000 distinct CDR3 sequences, approximately 24% seen once. This sample holds PBMCs from 8.5 to 10 ml fresh peripheral blood. The CDR3 length is 13 residues. The V gene lost 7 bases and the J gene lost 1 base, with 10 bases spanning the gap. Germline values: CDR1 SEHNR, CDR2 FQNEAQ (reference sequence). The sample was blood. The TCR was taken from a woman aged 25 to 39 with Graves' ophthalmopathy. The V and J genes are TRBV7-9 and TRBJ1-1, with D perhaps TRBD1 (5 bases). For the CDR3, the DNA is TGTGCCAGCATTCTCGGGGCGAACACTGAAGCTTTCTTT. This gives the protein CASILGANTEAFF.